The entry that follows covers one T cell receptor (beta chain) sequence. With each sample, at least 5 micrograms of total RNA were extracted. These data originate in a study of blood T cells in healthy people across ages. The authors ran a second PCR of 7 to 11 cycles using a sample-barcoded 5' primer and a J-beta primer mix. TCRdb reanalysed the 5' RACE reads using MiXCR and keeps one entry per CDR3 protein. The sample lists about 970,000 distinct CDR3 sequences, about 51% occurring once. Trimming cost V 4 bases and J 4 bases; bases outside gene matches: 5. CDR3 length: 13 residues. Germline V gene lookup returns CDR1 SQVTM and CDR2 ANQGSEA.

This receptor was identified in a woman aged 55-70 years in good health. The V and J genes are TRBV29-1 and TRBJ1-1, with 8 bases identical to TRBD1. Sample: blood. CDR3 in amino acids: CSVAKTGGTEAFF. CDR3 nucleotide sequence: TGCAGCGTTGCTAAAACAGGGGGCACTGAAGCTTTCTTT.